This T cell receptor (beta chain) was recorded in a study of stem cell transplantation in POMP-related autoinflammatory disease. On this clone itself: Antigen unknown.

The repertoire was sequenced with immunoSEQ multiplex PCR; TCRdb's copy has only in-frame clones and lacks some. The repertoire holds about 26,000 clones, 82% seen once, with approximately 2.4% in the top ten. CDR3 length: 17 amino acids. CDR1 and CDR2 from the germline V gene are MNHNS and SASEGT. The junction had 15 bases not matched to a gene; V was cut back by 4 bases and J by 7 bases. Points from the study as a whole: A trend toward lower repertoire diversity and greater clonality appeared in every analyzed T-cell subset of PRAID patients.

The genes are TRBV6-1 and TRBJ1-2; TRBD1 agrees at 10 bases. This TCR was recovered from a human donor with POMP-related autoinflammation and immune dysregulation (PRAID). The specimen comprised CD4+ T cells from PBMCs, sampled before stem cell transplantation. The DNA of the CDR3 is TGTGCCAGCAGTGGAGACAGGGGGCGTGTGGGACTGGGTGGCTACACCTTC. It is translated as CASSGDRGRVGLGGYTF.